These 11 T cell receptor beta chains originate from one sample sequenced in a study of T-cell reconstitution after alpha-beta-depleted transplantation in children. Preparing the TCRbeta library involved the use of unique molecular identifiers. TCRdb re-called the PCR reads with MiXCR, one entry per CDR3 protein. Among approximately 1,000,000 distinct CDR3 sequences, roughly 29% were seen once, and the ten largest hold approximately 30%. The starting material was PBMCs, mostly from graft donor cells, obtained 360 days after TCRalphabeta/CD19-depleted stem cell transplant. The receptors come from a boy less than two years old who had a stem cell transplant for SCID, so the T cells may come from the graft donor.

The rearrangement links TRBV14 to TRBJ2-1; D ambiguous. V was shortened by 2 bases and J by 3 bases, with 8 bases between the two germline ends. This CDR3 region has 14 residues. Per germline, CDR1 SGHDN and CDR2 FVKESK. The CDR3 loop is CASSQRALYNEQFF. In DNA form, the CDR3 reads TGTGCCAGCAGCCAAAGGGCCCTCTACAATGAGCAGTTCTTC.

The chain recombines TRBV12-3 or TRBV12-4 with TRBJ2-5; no reliable D call. CDR3 length equals 13 residues. Deletions cut 3 bases from V and 9 bases from J, with 14 bases between. CDR3 protein: CASSLKVAAAQYF. As DNA, the CDR3 is TGTGCCAGCAGTTTGAAGGTCGCCGCGGCCCAGTACTTC.

The chain employs TRBV5-1 and TRBJ2-5, with D tentatively TRBD1 or TRBD2 (5 bases each). Per germline, CDR1 SGHRS and CDR2 YFSETQ. CDR3 length: 13 residues. Trimming stripped 3 bases from V and 4 bases from J, with 10 bases between. CDR3 in DNA: TGCGCCAGCAGCTGGGGGACGGGAGAGACCCAGTACTTC. Protein: CASSWGTGETQYF.

The chain links TRBV20-1 to TRBJ2-7; D might be TRBD2 (5 bases). The germline V and J ends were trimmed by 3 bases and 4 bases, with 10 bases remaining between them. Germline CDR1 is DFQATT and CDR2 is SNEGSKA (reference sequence). The CDR3 covers 12 residues. The CDR3 DNA follows: TGCAGTGCTAGGAGGGCACCTTACGAGCAGTACTTC. Its translation is CSARRAPYEQYF.

CDR3 in DNA: TGCAGTGCTAGAGATGAGGGGGCCTTCCCGGTTGGGCAGCCCCAGCATTTT. Protein product: CSARDEGAFPVGQPQHF. The chain joins TRBV20-1 to TRBJ1-5, with 7 positions matching TRBD1. This CDR3 comprises 17 residues. V lost 0 bases and J lost 7; bases outside the gene matches: 15. Germline V gene data show CDR1 as DFQATT and CDR2 as SNEGSKA (reference sequence).

The chain recombines TRBV28 with TRBJ2-7; D may be TRBD2 (6 bases). CDR1 MDHEN and CDR2 SYDVKM come from the germline V gene. Deletions cut 8 bases from V and 6 bases from J, with 17 bases between. The CDR3 loop spans 13 amino acids. For the CDR3, the DNA is TGTGCCAGCTTCGACCTTGGGCGGGGCGAGCAGTACTTC. Protein: CASFDLGRGEQYF.

This clonotype was seen a few times. The J gene is TRBJ2-7, the V gene TRBV5-1; 7 bases map to TRBD1. Germline V CDR1 and CDR2: SGHRS, YFSETQ. The CDR3 runs 14 residues. Germline trimming cut 4 bases from V and 5 bases from J; bases unmatched to any gene: 9. The CDR3 DNA sequence: TGCGCCAGCAGCCGGACAGGCCATAGGGACGAGCAGTACTTC. It specifies CASSRTGHRDEQYF.

The V and J genes are TRBV28 and TRBJ2-5; 7 bases match TRBD1. This CDR3 comprises 19 residues. Looked up from germline, CDR1 is MDHEN and CDR2 is SYDVKM. V trimming: 4 bases; J trimming: 1 base; junction bases outside the gene matches: 18. Here the CDR3 DNA reads TGTGCCAGCAGTTATCAGGGGGTACCCGTGGGATACCTCCAAGAGACCCAGTACTTC. Translated: CASSYQGVPVGYLQETQYF.

This clonotype was detected only once. The V call is TRBV6-5, the J call TRBJ2-2; D perhaps matches TRBD1 (5 bases). Germline V gene sequence: CDR1 MNHEY, CDR2 SVGAGI. V was pared by 1 base and J by 6 bases, with 12 bases between. This CDR3 spans 15 amino acids. CDR3 protein: CASSYLGPGAGELFF. The CDR3 coding sequence is TGTGCCAGCAGTTACTTGGGGCCTGGCGCCGGGGAGCTGTTTTTT.

The chain links TRBV7-6 to TRBJ2-7; D uncertain. The CDR3 extends over 13 amino acids. The V end lost 1 base, the J end lost 6 bases, and 10 bases lay between the germline ends. CDR1 SGHVS and CDR2 FNYEAQ come from the germline V gene. Written as DNA, the CDR3 is TGTGCCAGCAGCTTAGGTAGGAGAAGCGAGCAGTACTTC. It specifies CASSLGRRSEQYF.

The J gene is TRBJ2-3, the V gene TRBV7-2, with a possible D match to TRBD2 (6 bases). CDR3 length equals 15 residues. V was shortened by 1 base and J by 5 bases, with 13 bases between the two germline ends. The V gene's germline CDR1 is SGHTA and CDR2 FQGNSA. The CDR3 DNA reads as TGTGCCAGCAGCTTAGACGCGGGGAGCCGAGATACGCAGTATTTT. This translates into CASSLDAGSRDTQYF.